These 26 T cell receptor beta chains came from one sample sequenced in a study of T-cell memory formation after mild COVID-19. MiXCR, run by TCRdb on the 5' RACE reads, gives a single entry per CDR3 protein. The data contain about 560,000 distinct CDR3 sequences, 17% of them singletons. Material: PBMCs or a T cell subset sorted from them (not recorded which). These receptors were obtained from an adult woman who had mild COVID-19 (a few samples of this study predate the infection). Cell type and time point are not known.

This clonotype was counted ten times or more. CDR3 nucleotide sequence: TGTGCCAGCAGTGTGGGTGAGCAGTTCTTC. It encodes CASSVGEQFF. The V call is TRBV2, the J call TRBJ2-1, with D hard to call. The CDR3 is 10 amino acids. V dropped 4 bases and J dropped 9 bases, with 4 bases sitting between them. The V gene's germline CDR1 is SNHLY and CDR2 FYNNEI.

This chain joins TRBV10-3 and TRBJ2-5; no clear D gene. The V end lost 5 bases, the J end lost 4 bases, and 8 bases lay between the germline ends. This CDR3 has 12 amino acids. CDR1 and CDR2 (germline): ENHRY, SYGVKD. CDR3 in amino acids: CAISLEAETQYF. The CDR3 coding sequence is TGTGCCATCAGTCTCGAGGCAGAGACCCAGTACTTC.

The chain uses TRBV4-2 and TRBJ1-5; D remains unclear. CDR3 length equals 12 residues. Trimming removed 11 bases from V and 0 bases from J, with 8 bases in between. Looked up from germline, CDR1 is LGHNA and CDR2 is YNFKEQ. CDR3 loop: CAAGTSNQPQHF. The CDR3 DNA sequence: TGTGCCGCAGGCACTAGCAATCAGCCCCAGCATTTT.

The chain uses TRBV27 and TRBJ2-3; 8 bases are a match to TRBD2. This CDR3 is built from 12 residues. Looked up from germline, CDR1 is MNHEY and CDR2 is SMNVEV (reference sequence). After removal of 6 bases from V and 4 bases from J, the junction contained 0 bases not matched to a gene. The CDR3 bases are TGTGCCAGCAGCGGGAGGGCAGATACGCAGTATTTT. Residues: CASSGRADTQYF.

There are a few counts of this clonotype. This sequence joins TRBV12-5 and TRBJ1-2; perhaps TRBD1 as D (6 bases). CDR3 length equals 16 residues. Trimming shortened V by 1 base and J by 4 bases, and 16 bases separated the two germline ends. CDR1 and CDR2 (germline): LGHNT, FRNRAP. The CDR3 bases are TGTGCTAGTGGTTTGGAAGTGAGGGGGGCCGGCTATGGCTACACCTTC. As protein: CASGLEVRGAGYGYTF.

The chain has TRBV10-3 and TRBJ1-1; 8 bases are shared with TRBD1. Trimming removed 4 bases from V and 1 base from J; junction bases left unmatched: 5. The CDR3 extends over 15 amino acids. CDR1 and CDR2 (germline): ENHRY, SYGVKD. The CDR3 sequence: CAISGTGRSNTEAFF. The CDR3 DNA is TGTGCCATCAGTGGGACAGGGCGTTCGAACACTGAAGCTTTCTTT.

This clonotype was seen only a few times. The chain uses TRBV29-1 and TRBJ2-3, with D tentatively TRBD1 (5 bases). The germline V and J ends were trimmed by 7 bases and 1 base, with 15 bases remaining between them. Looked up from germline, CDR1 is SQVTM and CDR2 is ANQGSEA. This CDR3 has 14 amino acids. DNA for the CDR3: TGCAGCGCAAACCATCTAGGGGGCACAGATACGCAGTATTTT. Protein product: CSANHLGGTDTQYF.

This clonotype was seen at least ten times. The rearrangement uses TRBV27 and TRBJ1-1, with a possible D match to TRBD1 (5 bases). This CDR3 spans 12 amino acids. Trimming took 8 bases from V and 6 from J, leaving 13 bases between them. Germline V gene lookup returns CDR1 MNHEY and CDR2 SMNVEV (reference sequence). The CDR3 nucleotides read TGTGCCAGCGGATATATGGGGCCTGAAGCTTTCTTT. As protein: CASGYMGPEAFF.

CDR3 amino acids: CATSDSKQYDGNTEAFF. CDR3 sequence (DNA): TGTGCCACCAGTGACTCGAAGCAATACGACGGGAACACTGAAGCTTTCTTT. The V gene is TRBV24-1, the J gene TRBJ1-1; D ambiguous. The V gene's germline CDR1 is KGHDR and CDR2 SFDVKD. The CDR3 extends over 17 amino acids. Trimming cost V 4 bases and J 1 base, with 18 bases left between them.

The rearrangement joins TRBV6-6 to TRBJ2-7; 7 nucleotides match TRBD2. Trimming took 2 bases from V and 0 from J; bases not matched to a gene: 1. Per the germline V gene, CDR1 is MNHNY and CDR2 is SVGAGI (reference sequence). This CDR3 contains 14 residues. The CDR3 sequence is CASSYRLASYEQYF. CDR3 nucleotides: TGTGCCAGCAGTTACAGACTAGCCTCCTACGAGCAGTACTTC.

The V and J genes are TRBV5-1 and TRBJ2-7; D is perhaps TRBD1 or TRBD2 (5 bases each). CDR1 and CDR2 (germline): SGHRS, YFSETQ. The CDR3 extends over 19 amino acids. V was cut by 0 bases and J by 5 bases, with 27 bases left in between. The CDR3 loop reads CASSLEGPRRSSELDEQYF. DNA for the CDR3: TGCGCCAGCAGCTTGGAGGGACCGAGGAGGTCTTCCGAGCTCGACGAGCAGTACTTC.

V usage is TRBV9 and J usage is TRBJ2-3, with a possible D match to TRBD2 (6 bases). V lost 2 bases and J 0 bases, leaving 19 bases between the germline ends. From germline, CDR1 is SGDLS and CDR2 YYNGEE. CDR3 length: 18 amino acids. The CDR3 DNA is TGTGCCAGCAGCGTGCCAACGTTGGGGGGATCTAGCACAGATACGCAGTATTTT. This encodes CASSVPTLGGSSTDTQYF.

V gene TRBV4-1 combines with J gene TRBJ1-2, with 7 bases identical to TRBD1. V gave up 4 bases and J gave up 4 bases; unmatched junction bases: 6. Per germline, CDR1 MGHRA and CDR2 YSYEKL. The CDR3 contains 14 residues. The CDR3 loop is CASSPGQPSYGYTF. The DNA of the CDR3 is TGCGCCAGCAGCCCGGGACAGCCCTCCTATGGCTACACCTTC.

J is TRBJ2-5 and V is TRBV9; TRBD2 matches 7 bases. After removal of 0 bases from V and 4 bases from J, the junction contained 6 bases not matched to a gene. The CDR3 is made up of 15 amino acids. The germline CDR1 and CDR2 sequences are SGDLS and YYNGEE. CDR3 sequence reads: CASSVATGGGETQYF. The CDR3, as DNA: TGTGCCAGCAGCGTAGCTACGGGGGGTGGAGAGACCCAGTACTTC.

This clonotype was counted only a few times. This chain joins TRBV12-3 or TRBV12-4 and TRBJ2-7, with TRBD2 matching over 15 bases. There are 16 residues in the CDR3. The V segment lost 5 bases and the J segment 2 bases; nucleotides outside the gene matches: 4. This chain's CDR3 is CASSAGLAGGTYEQYF. The CDR3 nucleotides read TGTGCCAGCAGTGCGGGACTAGCGGGGGGTACCTACGAGCAGTACTTC.

Comments on this clonotype: Compared with germline, one end of the junction differs, possibly owing to a read error. The chain carries TRBV20-1 and TRBJ2-2, with 10 bases matching TRBD2. This CDR3 spans 18 amino acids. The germline CDR1 and CDR2 sequences are DFQATT and SNEGSKA (reference sequence). The CDR3 DNA sequence: TGCAGTTCTAGACCCGCGGGACTAGCGTCTCCGAACACCGGGGAGCTGTTTTTT. Protein sequence: CSSRPAGLASPNTGELFF.

Only one count was recorded for this clonotype. This chain connects TRBV12-3 or TRBV12-4 to TRBJ2-2, with D possibly TRBD1 on 6 matching bases. V gave up 3 bases and J gave up 6 bases, with 14 bases separating them. The CDR3 extends over 15 amino acids. The chain's CDR3 is CASSLGQLGAGELFF. The CDR3, as DNA: TGTGCCAGCAGTTTGGGACAATTGGGGGCCGGGGAGCTGTTTTTT.

This clonotype was counted ten times or more. The chain uses TRBV7-2 and TRBJ2-3, with 14 bases fitting TRBD2. The CDR3 runs to 17 residues. Germline CDR1 SGHTA, CDR2 FQGNSA. The J segment lost 6 bases and the V segment lost 1 base, leaving 6 bases of the junction unmatched. The CDR3 region is CASSLGLAGGPGDTQYF. The CDR3 DNA follows: TGTGCCAGCAGCTTAGGACTAGCGGGAGGGCCAGGGGATACGCAGTATTTT.

V and J are TRBV2 and TRBJ2-6; TRBD1 is a possible D gene (6 bases). The V and J ends lost 3 bases and 0 bases respectively, with 15 bases between them. Germline V gives CDR1 SNHLY, CDR2 FYNNEI. The CDR3 is 18 residues long. CDR3 in DNA: TGTGCCAGCAGTGACCTGTTTCCGGGACACTCTGGGGCCAACGTCCTGACTTTC. It encodes CASSDLFPGHSGANVLTF.

There are many counts of this clonotype. V is TRBV9 and J is TRBJ2-3; tentative D call: TRBD2 (6 bases). The germline V gene encodes CDR1 SGDLS and CDR2 YYNGEE. The CDR3 length is 16 residues. V was clipped by 0 bases and J by 1 base, with 12 bases between them. DNA for the CDR3: TGTGCCAGCAGCGTAGGTCCGGGAGTGGGCACAGATACGCAGTATTTT. As protein: CASSVGPGVGTDTQYF.

This rearrangement joins TRBV3-1 to TRBJ2-3; unclear D gene. Germline V lookup: CDR1 LGHDT, CDR2 YNNKEL (reference sequence). The V gene lost 4 bases and the J gene lost 5 bases, with 10 bases spanning the gap. This CDR3 region has 13 residues. CDR3 region: CASSRWAQDTQYF. CDR3 bases: TGTGCCAGCAGCCGGTGGGCCCAAGATACGCAGTATTTT.

This clonotype is a singleton in its sample. This sequence joins TRBV2 and TRBJ2-3, with D unclear. V was pared by 8 bases and J by 10 bases, with 16 bases between. Germline lookup yields CDR1 SNHLY and CDR2 FYNNEI. This CDR3 has 12 residues. CDR3 nucleotides: TGTGCCAGCTTAACCCTCCGGGCGGCGCAGTATTTT. It translates to CASLTLRAAQYF.

The chain combines TRBV24-1 with TRBJ2-2; D may be TRBD2 (5 bases). The CDR3 is 13 amino acids. CDR1 and CDR2 from the germline V gene are KGHDR and SFDVKD. With 12 bases removed from V and 4 bases from J, the gap between germline ends came to 14 bases. CDR3 coding DNA: TGTGCCGCGAGCGGAGATCCCACCGGGGAGCTGTTTTTT. Protein: CAASGDPTGELFF.

V gene TRBV19 combines with J gene TRBJ2-7; the match to TRBD1 covers 7 bases. The V and J ends lost 3 bases and 2 bases, in that order; junction bases with no gene match: 7. The CDR3 is 15 residues long. CDR1 and CDR2 from the germline V gene are LNHDA and SQIVND (reference sequence). The CDR3 region has the DNA TGTGCCAGTAGTATCTCGGACAGGAGAGCCTACGAGCAGTACTTC. This gives the protein CASSISDRRAYEQYF.

The rearrangement uses TRBV18 and TRBJ1-4, with a possible D match to TRBD1 (6 bases). The V gene lost 5 bases and the J gene lost 7 bases, with 14 bases spanning the gap. Per germline, CDR1 KGHSH and CDR2 LQKENI. The CDR3 sequence is 14 residues long. CDR3 sequence (DNA): TGTGCCAGCTCATCCGGGAGAGGGGGTGAAAAACTGTTTTTT. Protein sequence: CASSSGRGGEKLFF.

This clonotype turned up a few times. This chain connects TRBV24-1 to TRBJ2-7, with 11 bases matching TRBD2. V lost 7 bases and J lost 1; bases outside the gene matches: 5. This CDR3 is built from 15 residues. Germline CDR1 KGHDR, CDR2 SFDVKD. The CDR3 loop is CATRKGTSGSYEQYF. The CDR3 DNA is TGTGCCACCAGGAAAGGGACTAGCGGTTCCTACGAGCAGTACTTC.